One sample yielded the 23 T cell receptor beta chains listed below, sequenced in a study of CD8 T cells in ankylosing spondylitis. Study-wide points: A TCR beta motif made of roughly eight highly homologous variants seemed typical of ankylosing spondylitis blood.

TCRdb analysed the 5' RACE reads with MiXCR anew, one entry per CDR3 protein. The sample includes more than 500,000 distinct CDR3 sequences, about 5.2% of them seen just once. What these receptors recognize is not known. Sequences were obtained from blood, either unsorted or a sorted T cell fraction (not recorded which). These receptors were taken from a male donor with ankylosing spondylitis.

At least ten counts were recorded for this clonotype. The chain links TRBV6-5 to TRBJ1-5; perhaps TRBD1 as D (6 bases). From germline, CDR1 is MNHEY and CDR2 SVGAGI. Trimming removed 5 bases from V and 6 bases from J, with 11 bases in between. The CDR3 is made up of 13 amino acids. The CDR3: CASSNRVGQPQHF. Here the CDR3 DNA reads TGTGCCAGCAGTAACAGGGTGGGTCAGCCCCAGCATTTT.

This clonotype was found many times. The chain combines TRBV29-1 with TRBJ2-7, with D unresolved. Germline loops: CDR1 SQVTM, CDR2 ANQGSEA. The germline V and J ends were trimmed by 4 bases and 2 bases, with 15 bases remaining between them. The CDR3 is made up of 14 amino acids. CDR3 region: CSVVPDQNTYEQYF. CDR3 nucleotide sequence: TGCAGCGTTGTGCCGGACCAGAACACCTACGAGCAGTACTTC.

This clonotype occurred many times. V is TRBV4-2 and J is TRBJ2-7; D unclear. Trimming removed 1 base from V and 6 bases from J, with 4 bases in between. This CDR3 is 11 amino acids long. The V gene's germline CDR1 is LGHNA and CDR2 YNFKEQ. CDR3 region: CASSQAAEQYF. CDR3 bases: TGTGCCAGCAGCCAAGCGGCCGAGCAGTACTTC.

This clonotype was recorded many times. The chain joins TRBV10-3 to TRBJ2-7; D possibly uses TRBD1 or TRBD2 (6 bases each). V was trimmed by 6 bases and J by 3 bases, leaving 21 bases between them. Germline loops: CDR1 ENHRY, CDR2 SYGVKD. CDR3 length: 16 residues. The CDR3 loop is CAISGLDRLRGYEQYF. CDR3 sequence (DNA): TGTGCCATCAGCGGCTTAGACAGGCTGCGGGGCTACGAGCAGTACTTC.

At least ten counts were recorded for this clonotype. V gene TRBV5-1 combines with J gene TRBJ2-3, with D tentatively TRBD2 (5 bases). Trimming shortened V by 3 bases and J by 0 bases, and 20 bases separated the two germline ends. Germline V lookup: CDR1 SGHRS, CDR2 YFSETQ. The CDR3 totals 18 residues. In DNA form, the CDR3 reads TGCGCCAGCAGCTCGCCGGGCCCACTAGGCCTTAGCACAGATACGCAGTATTTT. Translating it yields CASSSPGPLGLSTDTQYF.

There are many counts of this clonotype. The chain employs TRBV4-1 and TRBJ2-7; D may be TRBD1 (5 bases). The V gene's germline CDR1 is MGHRA and CDR2 YSYEKL. The CDR3 is 15 residues long. Trimming removed 1 base at V and 12 bases at J, with 22 bases between. The CDR3 DNA is TGCGCCAGCAGCCAAGTCTCAGCAGGCAGCAACAGGCGGTACTTC. Encoded protein: CASSQVSAGSNRRYF.

This clonotype was picked up many times. The CDR3 spells CASSYWGDSSTDTQYF. DNA for the CDR3: TGTGCCAGCAGTTACTGGGGGGACAGCAGCACAGATACGCAGTATTTT. The chain couples TRBV6-2 or TRBV6-3 to TRBJ2-3; tentatively, D is TRBD1 (7 bases). Germline CDR1 is MNHEY and CDR2 is SVGEGT. V lost 1 base and J lost 0, with 11 bases in between. This CDR3 spans 16 amino acids.

This clonotype has at least ten counts. The chain combines TRBV2 with TRBJ2-3; possibly TRBD1 for D (6 bases). Trimming took off 10 bases at V and 3 bases at J, with 17 bases between the two ends. Germline V gene sequence: CDR1 SNHLY, CDR2 FYNNEI. The CDR3 is 14 amino acids. The CDR3 sequence is CAITKGETTDTQYF. In DNA form, the CDR3 reads TGTGCCATAACGAAGGGGGAAACGACAGATACGCAGTATTTT. The full variable domain, its missing parts supplied by reference TRBV2 and TRBJ2-3, is EPEVTQTPSHQVTQMGQEVILRCVPISNHLYFYWYRQILGQKVEFLVSFYNNEISEKSEIFDDQFSVERPDGSNFTLKIRSTKLEDSAMYFCAITKGETTDTQYFGPGTRLTVL.

This clonotype came up many times. The chain employs TRBV12-3 or TRBV12-4 and TRBJ2-5; D is undetermined. Trimming removed 4 bases at V and 4 bases at J, with 7 bases between. The CDR3 has 12 amino acids. CDR3 amino acids: CASSSYRETQYF. The CDR3 region has the DNA TGTGCCAGCAGTTCATACAGAGAGACCCAGTACTTC.

This clonotype was recorded many times. The chain combines TRBV20-1 with TRBJ2-1, with 12 bases that match TRBD2. The trim removed 1 base at V and 3 bases at J, leaving 4 bases unmatched. The CDR3 has 16 amino acids. Per germline, CDR1 DFQATT and CDR2 SNEGSKA (reference sequence). The CDR3 loop is CSARGLAGVVYNEQFF. CDR3 nucleotides: TGCAGTGCTAGAGGACTAGCGGGAGTGGTCTACAATGAGCAGTTCTTC.

This clonotype was observed many times. The chain uses TRBV9 and TRBJ2-5; either TRBD1 or TRBD2 may fit D (5 bases each). The germline V and J ends were trimmed by 4 bases and 5 bases, with 21 bases remaining between them. Germline V lookup: CDR1 SGDLS, CDR2 YYNGEE. The CDR3 consists of 16 residues. This chain's CDR3 is CASSSTPGPKSETQYF. CDR3 in DNA: TGTGCCAGCAGCTCCACGCCGGGACCCAAGTCGGAGACCCAGTACTTC.

This clonotype showed up many times. The chain carries TRBV6-5 and TRBJ1-1; possible D gene TRBD1, 5 bases. Trimming stripped 2 bases from V and 8 bases from J, with 12 bases between. CDR1 is MNHEY, CDR2 SVGAGI, per germline. The CDR3 has 13 amino acids. The CDR3, as DNA: TGTGCCAGCAGTTACGCAACAGGTACCGAAGCTTTCTTT. Translation gives CASSYATGTEAFF.

Points on this clonotype: One junction end does not reproduce the germline sequence, and a read error may be involved. The genes are TRBV18 and TRBJ2-1, with 11 positions matching TRBD2. CDR1 is KGHSH and CDR2 is LQKENI in the germline V gene. The CDR3 runs to 17 residues. For the CDR3, the DNA is TGTGCCACCTCACCGGCCGGGACTAGCGGCTCCTACAATGAGCAGTTCTTC. Residues: CATSPAGTSGSYNEQFF.

The sample holds many counts of this clonotype. This chain links TRBV6-1 with TRBJ1-4; D is unclear. The CDR3 loop spans 18 amino acids. Germline V gene lookup returns CDR1 MNHNS and CDR2 SASEGT. V was clipped by 5 bases and J by 0 bases, with 19 bases between them. The CDR3 coding sequence is TGTGCCAGCAGTATGGGTCTCGGCTGGGAGGCAACTAATGAAAAACTGTTTTTT. Its protein is CASSMGLGWEATNEKLFF.

This clonotype has at least ten counts. At one end the junction does not follow the germline gene, possibly because of a read error. This chain connects TRBV7-2 to TRBJ2-1; 7 bases are shared with TRBD1. CDR3 length: 13 amino acids. Germline V gives CDR1 SGHTA, CDR2 FQGNSA. In nucleotides, the CDR3 is TGTGCCAGCAGCCTAATCCGGGACAGCATACTACTCTTC. It yields the protein CASSLIRDSILLF. Complete variable domain (other parts from reference TRBV7-2 and TRBJ2-1): GAGVSQSPSNKVTEKGKDVELRCDPISGHTALYWYRQSLGQGLEFLIYFQGNSAPDKSGLPSDRFSAERTGGSVSTLTIQRTQQEDSAVYLCASSLIRDSILLFGPGTRLTVL.

This clonotype was counted ten times or more. J is TRBJ2-3 and V is TRBV6-1; 7 bases fit TRBD2. CDR3 length equals 15 residues. V dropped 6 bases and J dropped 0; count of bases not matched to a gene: 6. Germline V gene sequence: CDR1 MNHNS, CDR2 SASEGT. CDR3 in amino acids: CASSRSGVSTDTQYF. CDR3 DNA: TGTGCCAGCAGCCGGAGCGGGGTTAGCACAGATACGCAGTATTTT.

This clonotype appeared a few times. Sequence at one end of the junction differs from germline and may be a read error. The chain carries TRBV7-7 and TRBJ2-5; 9 bases line up with TRBD1. Per the germline V gene, CDR1 is SSHAT and CDR2 is FNYEAQ (reference sequence). The CDR3 is made up of 15 amino acids. As DNA, the CDR3 is TGTGCTAGCAGCTTAGTCGGGACAGGGCACGAGACCCAGTACTTC. This translates into CASSLVGTGHETQYF.

The rearrangement links TRBV2 to TRBJ2-5; TRBD2 might be the D (6 bases). The CDR3 loop spans 13 amino acids. V lost 8 bases and J 5 bases, leaving 15 bases between the germline ends. Germline V lookup: CDR1 SNHLY, CDR2 FYNNEI. CDR3: CASQTSREETQYF. The CDR3 bases are TGTGCCAGCCAAACTAGCCGCGAGGAGACCCAGTACTTC.

The chain has TRBV6-2 or TRBV6-3 and TRBJ2-2, with D perhaps matching TRBD1 (6 bases). V was trimmed by 0 bases and J by 1 base, leaving 9 bases between them. CDR1 is MNHEY and CDR2 is SVGEGT in the germline V gene. This CDR3 contains 16 residues. The CDR3 sequence: CASSYSPGQNTGELFF. The DNA for the CDR3 is TGTGCCAGCAGTTACTCTCCGGGACAGAACACCGGGGAGCTGTTTTTT.

The table lists this clonotype with a few counts. The V and J genes are TRBV7-9 and TRBJ2-7, with TRBD2 identical over 10 bases. Germline V gene lookup returns CDR1 SEHNR and CDR2 FQNEAQ (reference sequence). J lost 6 bases, V lost 4 bases, and 9 bases had no gene match. The CDR3 covers 15 residues. CDR3 coding DNA: TGTGCCAGCAGCTCCACTAGCGGGAAGGGCTCCGAGCAGTACTTC. Translated: CASSSTSGKGSEQYF.

This clonotype was recorded at least ten times. CDR3 sequence reads: CSAVNPSTDTQYF. The CDR3 coding sequence is TGCAGCGCTGTTAATCCTAGCACAGATACGCAGTATTTT. The V and J genes are TRBV29-1 and TRBJ2-3, with unresolved D. V gave up 7 bases and J gave up 0 bases, with 11 bases separating them. The CDR3 runs to 13 residues. Germline CDR1 and CDR2: SQVTM and ANQGSEA.

This clonotype was counted at least ten times. The V and J genes are TRBV4-3 and TRBJ2-7; 10 nucleotides align to TRBD1. Unmatched junction bases numbered 7, after V lost 4 bases and J lost 4 bases. Germline V gene lookup returns CDR1 LGHNA and CDR2 YSLEER. CDR3 length: 15 residues. CDR3 coding DNA: TGCGCCAGCAGCCGAGACCGGGACAGGGGATACGAGCAGTACTTC. Amino acids: CASSRDRDRGYEQYF.

This clonotype came up many times. This chain links TRBV7-2 with TRBJ1-1; D remains unclear. The germline V gene has CDR1 SGHTA and CDR2 FQGNSA. The CDR3 extends over 15 amino acids. The ends were cut back, 6 bases at V and 5 bases at J, with 19 bases in the middle. CDR3 sequence (DNA): TGTGCCAGCAGTTTTCGGTCGGCGGTTGGGACTGAAGCTTTCTTT. Translation gives CASSFRSAVGTEAFF. Full variable domain (missing parts from reference TRBV7-2 and TRBJ1-1): GAGVSQSPSNKVTEKGKDVELRCDPISGHTALYWYRQSLGQGLEFLIYFQGNSAPDKSGLPSDRFSAERTGGSVSTLTIQRTQQEDSAVYLCASSFRSAVGTEAFFGQGTRLTVV.